This entry lists 28 T cell receptor beta chains sequenced from one sample in a study of blood T cell repertoires in COVID-19. The protocol was immunoSEQ multiplex PCR, while the TCRdb copy is restricted to in-frame clones and leaves out a portion. This sample has 300,000 or so clones, with under 90% found just once. Sequenced input: peripheral blood. The receptors derive from a woman aged 25 to 39 with COVID-19, enrolled during active disease.

V usage is TRBV7-2 and J usage is TRBJ1-2; D call uncertain. The germline CDR1 and CDR2 sequences are SGHTA and FQGNSA. There are 14 residues in the CDR3. V dropped 5 bases and J dropped 2 bases, with 12 bases sitting between them. CDR3 nucleotide sequence: TGTGCCAGCAGCCTAAAGACGGAGAACTATGGCTACACCTTC. Its protein is CASSLKTENYGYTF.

This clone was observed a single time. The chain couples TRBV12-5 to TRBJ2-7; perhaps TRBD2 as D (5 bases). Germline V gene sequence: CDR1 LGHNT, CDR2 FRNRAP. The CDR3 has 13 residues. The germline V and J ends were trimmed by 1 base and 7 bases, with 11 bases remaining between them. The CDR3 nucleotides read TGTGCTAGTGGTTTGGCTAGCCAGAGAGAGCAGTACTTC. Amino acid sequence: CASGLASQREQYF.

This chain uses TRBV19 with TRBJ2-1; 9 positions match TRBD2. The V gene's germline CDR1 is LNHDA and CDR2 SQIVND (reference sequence). Losses at the gene ends were 3 bases for V and 4 bases for J; bases not matched to a gene: 4. The CDR3 loop spans 15 amino acids. The CDR3 sequence is CASSIASGAYNEQFF. CDR3 nucleotides: TGTGCCAGTAGTATTGCTAGCGGGGCATACAATGAGCAGTTCTTC.

The chain is built from TRBV19 and TRBJ2-7, with 8 bases that match TRBD2. Germline CDR1 and CDR2: LNHDA and SQIVND (reference sequence). Trimming took 5 bases from V and 2 from J; bases not matched to a gene: 11. This CDR3 contains 16 residues. CDR3 in DNA: TGTGCCAGTAGTGGACTAGCCCAACTCCCTACCTACGAGCAGTACTTC. Encoded protein: CASSGLAQLPTYEQYF.

The chain recombines TRBV5-6 with TRBJ1-6; TRBD1 matches at 9 bases. Germline V gives CDR1 SGHDT, CDR2 YYEEEE. V lost 4 bases, J lost 7 bases, and 0 bases stayed unmatched. The CDR3 runs 13 residues. CDR3 loop: CASSGTGNSPLHF. The CDR3 bases are TGTGCCAGCAGCGGGACAGGGAATTCACCCCTCCACTTT. The complete variable domain, with remaining parts taken from reference TRBV5-6 and TRBJ1-6, reads DAGVTQSPTHLIKTRGQQVTLRCSPKSGHDTVSWYQQALGQGPQFIFQYYEEEERQRGNFPDRFSGHQFPNYSSELNVNALLLGDSALYLCASSGTGNSPLHFGNGTRLTVT.

The CDR3 coding sequence is TGTGCCAGTAGCTTGGGGGGCGGGAGAGGCATCTATGAGCAGTTCTTC. Amino acid sequence: CASSLGGGRGIYEQFF. The chain joins TRBV19 to TRBJ2-1, with D tentatively TRBD2 (7 bases). Germline assignment: CDR1 LNHDA and CDR2 SQIVND (reference sequence). The V gene lost 6 bases and the J gene lost 8 bases, with 23 bases spanning the gap. The CDR3 contains 16 residues.

The chain recombines TRBV5-4 with TRBJ2-2; 11 nucleotides agree with TRBD2. The CDR3 is 16 amino acids. V shed 4 bases and J 7 bases; nucleotides not matched to a gene: 9. Germline V CDR1 and CDR2: SGHNT, YYREEE (reference sequence). DNA of the CDR3: TGTGCCAGCAGCCCGGGACTAGCGGAGCTTAACGGGGAGCTGTTTTTT. Translated: CASSPGLAELNGELFF.

The chain uses TRBV27 and TRBJ2-5; 8 bases align to TRBD1. V was pared by 6 bases and J by 3 bases, with 6 bases of the junction left unmatched. The germline CDR1 and CDR2 sequences are MNHEY and SMNVEV (reference sequence). This CDR3 has 14 amino acids. The CDR3 sequence: CASSDRGPKETQYF. The CDR3 DNA follows: TGTGCCAGCAGCGACAGGGGCCCTAAAGAGACCCAGTACTTC.

The gene calls are TRBV9 and TRBJ2-3; possible D gene TRBD1, 5 bases. Germline CDR1 and CDR2: SGDLS and YYNGEE. V was shortened by 0 bases and J by 2 bases, with 10 bases between the two germline ends. This CDR3 has 15 amino acids. CDR3 nucleotides: TGTGCCAGCAGCGTAGGTGCAGGGCTCACAGATACGCAGTATTTT. This gives the protein CASSVGAGLTDTQYF.

The CDR3: CASSSGSTRGYTF. In nucleotides, the CDR3 is TGTGCCAGCAGTAGTGGATCCACCAGGGGCTACACCTTC. The J gene is TRBJ1-2, the V gene TRBV6-5; no firm D call. Per germline, CDR1 MNHEY and CDR2 SVGAGI. The CDR3 sequence is 13 residues long. Trimming removed 5 bases at V and 8 bases at J, with 15 bases between.

The V and J genes are TRBV30 and TRBJ1-1; D ambiguous. The V end was cut by 0 bases, the J end by 5 bases, with 7 bases between. CDR1 and CDR2 (germline): GTSNPN, SVGIG (reference sequence). CDR3 length: 12 residues. The CDR3 region is CAWSVAGTEAFF. The CDR3 DNA reads as TGTGCCTGGAGTGTAGCGGGAACTGAAGCTTTCTTT.

The chain employs TRBV19 and TRBJ2-3; D is unclear. V lost 4 bases, J lost 3 bases, and 2 bases lay in between. The CDR3 runs to 11 residues. The germline gives CDR1 LNHDA, CDR2 SQIVND (reference sequence). CDR3 protein: CASSTTDTQYF. CDR3 bases: TGTGCCAGTAGTACGACAGATACGCAGTATTTT.

The rearrangement uses TRBV20-1 and TRBJ1-1, with D perhaps matching TRBD1 (6 bases). Germline V gene lookup returns CDR1 DFQATT and CDR2 SNEGSKA (reference sequence). With 3 bases removed from V and 1 base from J, the gap between germline ends came to 12 bases. CDR3 length: 14 residues. The CDR3 nucleotides are TGCAGTGCTAGTCGCACAGGGCCGAACACTGAAGCTTTCTTT. It codes for CSASRTGPNTEAFF.

The V call is TRBV19, the J call TRBJ1-5; the D is unclear. The germline CDR1 and CDR2 sequences are LNHDA and SQIVND (reference sequence). The length of the CDR3 is 14 residues. Trimming took 6 bases from V and 4 from J, leaving 13 bases between them. The CDR3 is CASSLGSGNQPQHF. In DNA, the CDR3 is TGTGCCAGTAGCCTGGGGTCGGGGAATCAGCCCCAGCATTTT.

CDR3 DNA sequence: TGTGCCAGCAGTGAAAGACTAGAGGGGTTCCTAGCGGGATTCTACAATGAGCAGTTCTTC. This translates into CASSERLEGFLAGFYNEQFF. This chain links TRBV2 with TRBJ2-1; TRBD2 matches 9 bases. The CDR3 consists of 20 residues. Germline V gene lookup returns CDR1 SNHLY and CDR2 FYNNEI. The trim removed 2 bases at V and 3 bases at J, leaving 17 bases unmatched. Full variable domain (remainder filled in from reference TRBV2 and TRBJ2-1): EPEVTQTPSHQVTQMGQEVILRCVPISNHLYFYWYRQILGQKVEFLVSFYNNEISEKSEIFDDQFSVERPDGSNFTLKIRSTKLEDSAMYFCASSERLEGFLAGFYNEQFFGPGTRLTVL.

This chain connects TRBV13 to TRBJ1-2; TRBD1 aligns across 9 bases. V lost 1 base, J lost 8 bases, and 8 bases stayed unmatched. Germline V lookup: CDR1 PRHDT, CDR2 FYEKMQ (reference sequence). CDR3 length equals 15 residues. CDR3 coding DNA: TGTGCCAGCAGCTTAGATACAGGGGGCAAGAGGGGCTACACCTTC. Translation gives CASSLDTGGKRGYTF.

The table lists this clone with a count of one. This rearrangement joins TRBV5-4 to TRBJ2-7; D might be TRBD1 (6 bases). V was pared by 3 bases and J by 0 bases, with 10 bases between. CDR3 length: 14 amino acids. The germline V gene encodes CDR1 SGHNT and CDR2 YYREEE (reference sequence). CDR3 loop: CASSSGTSSYEQYF. The CDR3 bases are TGTGCCAGCAGCTCCGGGACAAGCTCCTACGAGCAGTACTTC.

This clone showed up just a few times. This rearrangement joins TRBV4-1 to TRBJ2-7; D not certain. The germline gives CDR1 MGHRA, CDR2 YSYEKL. V was pared by 1 base and J by 5 bases, with 9 bases between. The CDR3 spans 13 residues. The CDR3 bases are TGCGCCAGCAGCCAAGCCTACTTCGACGAGCAGTACTTC. Its translation is CASSQAYFDEQYF.

CDR3 sequence reads: CASRDGISTDTQYF. CDR3 nucleotide sequence: TGTGCCAGCAGGGACGGGATTAGCACAGATACGCAGTATTTT. This chain connects TRBV11-2 to TRBJ2-3, with D perhaps matching TRBD2 (5 bases). The CDR3 has 14 residues. CDR1 and CDR2 (germline): SGHAT, FQNNGV. Trimming took off 6 bases at V and 0 bases at J, with 10 bases between the two ends.

The chain joins TRBV29-1 to TRBJ2-1; D possibly corresponds to TRBD2 (6 bases). V was clipped by 6 bases and J by 5 bases, with 20 bases between them. Germline V gene sequence: CDR1 SQVTM, CDR2 ANQGSEA. CDR3 length: 15 amino acids. CDR3 bases: TGCAGCGTCGCCTCCCGGGACTTGAGCCACAATGAGCAGTTCTTC. It translates to CSVASRDLSHNEQFF.

The V call is TRBV2, the J call TRBJ2-1, with a tentative D call TRBD2 (5 bases). This CDR3 is built from 15 residues. From germline, CDR1 is SNHLY and CDR2 FYNNEI. Trimming pared 10 bases from V and 0 bases from J, leaving 16 bases between. CDR3 residues: CANWKIEGSYNEQFF. DNA of the CDR3: TGTGCCAATTGGAAGATCGAGGGCTCCTACAATGAGCAGTTCTTC.

This clone was counted once. The CDR3 nucleotides read TGTGCCAGCAGTGAGGGGGCTGAAGCTTTCTTT. Translation: CASSEGAEAFF. V and J are TRBV27 and TRBJ1-1; possibly TRBD1 for D (6 bases). This CDR3 contains 11 residues. V lost 5 bases and J lost 6, with 7 bases in between. Germline V gene lookup returns CDR1 MNHEY and CDR2 SMNVEV (reference sequence).

The rearrangement uses TRBV4-1 and TRBJ2-3; maybe TRBD1 (6 bases). In germline, CDR1 is MGHRA, CDR2 YSYEKL. Trimming cost V 4 bases and J 2 bases, with 16 bases left between them. This CDR3 region has 16 residues. For the CDR3, the DNA is TGCGCCAGCAGCCGGCCCCGGGACAAATACACAGATACGCAGTATTTT. Its translation: CASSRPRDKYTDTQYF.

DNA of the CDR3: TGTGCCAGCAGCTTAGAAGGAGGTCTAGCGGGAGGGGGCACCGGGGAGCTGTTTTTT. Translating gives CASSLEGGLAGGGTGELFF. The gene calls are TRBV7-8 and TRBJ2-2; 12 bases agree with TRBD2. This CDR3 region has 19 residues. J lost 4 bases, V lost 1 base, and 10 bases had no gene match. Germline lookup yields CDR1 SGHVS and CDR2 FQNEAQ. The full variable domain, rest sourced from reference TRBV7-8 and TRBJ2-2, is GAGVSQSPRYKVAKRGQDVALRCDPISGHVSLFWYQQALGQGPEFLTYFQNEAQLDKSGLPSDRFFAERPEGSVSTLKIQRTQQEDSAVYLCASSLEGGLAGGGTGELFFGEGSRLTVL.

The chain recombines TRBV28 with TRBJ2-2, with a possible D match to TRBD1 (8 bases). Trimming shortened V by 5 bases and J by 3 bases, and 28 bases separated the two germline ends. Germline V gives CDR1 MDHEN, CDR2 SYDVKM. CDR3 length: 20 residues. CDR3 residues: CASSRQGAYILAGYTGELFF. The CDR3 DNA reads TGTGCCAGCAGTCGGCAGGGGGCCTATATCTTAGCGGGTTACACCGGGGAGCTGTTTTTT.

The rearrangement joins TRBV18 to TRBJ1-4; D remains unclear. This CDR3 contains 12 residues. Trimming shortened V by 3 bases and J by 4 bases, and 3 bases separated the two germline ends. Germline-derived CDR1 and CDR2 are KGHSH and LQKENI. CDR3 protein: CASSPRNEKLFF. CDR3 nucleotide sequence: TGTGCCAGCTCACCCCGTAATGAAAAACTGTTTTTT.

V is TRBV5-4 and J is TRBJ2-5; D may be TRBD2 (5 bases). Per germline, CDR1 SGHNT and CDR2 YYREEE (reference sequence). V lost 0 bases and J 2 bases, leaving 11 bases between the germline ends. This CDR3 has 15 residues. CDR3 sequence (DNA): TGTGCCAGCAGCTTGGGTAGCGCCAGTCAAGAGACCCAGTACTTC. Amino acid sequence: CASSLGSASQETQYF.

The CDR3 region has the DNA TGTGCCATCAGCTTAAGACAGGGCACTGAAGCTTTCTTT. As protein: CAISLRQGTEAFF. The chain combines TRBV10-3 with TRBJ1-1; 7 bases align to TRBD1. Germline lookup yields CDR1 ENHRY and CDR2 SYGVKD. V lost 6 bases to trimming and J lost 4 bases; unmatched junction nucleotides: 5. The length of the CDR3 is 13 residues.